This TCR beta chain came from a study of T cells after yellow fever vaccination. In TCRdb, the 5' RACE reads were re-called with MiXCR into one record per CDR3 protein. The sample has 620,000 or so distinct CDR3 sequences; around 16% are singletons. This clonotype was observed a handful of times. Its matching antigen is unknown. Points from the study as a whole: Once the booster was given, most primary-vaccination clones reappeared, at about 96% for CD4 and approximately 88% for CD8. Repertoires obtained by FACS sorting could include abundant clonotypes that entered as contaminants from the bulk population.

This TCR came from a man in his late teens or twenties who received the YFV17D yellow fever vaccine. The sequencing used PBMCs, collected about 5 days after the first yellow fever vaccination.

The CDR3 region has the DNA TGTGCCAGCTCACCGACACCCTCCTACGAGCAGTACGTC. Translated, it gives CASSPTPSYEQYV. This chain links TRBV18 with TRBJ2-7; no reliable D call. The germline V gene encodes CDR1 KGHSH and CDR2 LQKENI. The V gene lost 3 bases and the J gene lost 0 bases, with 6 bases spanning the gap. This CDR3 region has 13 residues.